Below, 24 T cell receptor beta chains from the same sample are listed, as sequenced in a study of shared clonotypes between healthy human individuals. Measured with immunoSEQ multiplex PCR; TCRdb has only the in-frame clones, and not every one. This sample has about 490,000 clones, with about 79% found just once. The sequenced material came from PBMCs. All receptors derive from a woman aged 40 to 55 in good health. Some clones in this sample may be carry-over from other donors' samples.

J is TRBJ2-6 and V is TRBV9, with D hard to call. V was cut by 0 bases and J by 0 bases, with 13 bases left in between. CDR3 size: 18 residues. Germline loops: CDR1 SGDLS, CDR2 YYNGEE. The CDR3 spells CASSVGGPLGSGANVLTF. As DNA, the CDR3 is TGTGCCAGCAGCGTAGGAGGCCCCCTGGGCTCTGGGGCCAACGTCCTGACTTTC.

This rearrangement joins TRBV4-3 to TRBJ2-5, with D perhaps TRBD1 (5 bases). The CDR3 consists of 15 residues. Per germline, CDR1 LGHNA and CDR2 YSLEER. V was pared by 0 bases and J by 7 bases, with 15 bases between. The CDR3 loop is CASSQDVGQVGTQYF. In DNA, the CDR3 is TGCGCCAGCAGCCAAGATGTGGGGCAGGTAGGGACCCAGTACTTC.

The J gene is TRBJ2-1, the V gene TRBV14, with 14 bases that match TRBD2. The V gene end was trimmed by 5 bases and the J gene end by 13 bases; junction bases not matched to a gene: 7. The CDR3 sequence is 14 residues long. The germline gives CDR1 SGHDN, CDR2 FVKESK. The CDR3 spells CASSYRTSGRQQFF. CDR3 coding DNA: TGTGCCAGCAGCTATAGGACTAGCGGGAGGCAACAGTTCTTC. Full variable domain (rest looked up from reference TRBV14 and TRBJ2-1): EAGVTQFPSHSVIEKGQTVTLRCDPISGHDNLYWYRRVMGKEIKFLLHFVKESKQDESGMPNNRFLAERTGGTYSTLKVQPAELEDSGVYFCASSYRTSGRQQFFGPGTRLTVL.

This clone came up a few times. The chain uses TRBV19 and TRBJ1-3; no clear D gene. This CDR3 has 14 amino acids. Trimming cost V 9 bases and J 0 bases, with 12 bases left between them. The germline CDR1 and CDR2 sequences are LNHDA and SQIVND (reference sequence). CDR3 in amino acids: CASLQLSSGNTIYF. The CDR3 coding sequence is TGTGCCAGCTTACAGTTAAGCTCTGGAAACACCATATATTTT.

The CDR3 nucleotides are TGTGCCAGCTCCTTGGGGTCCCCGGGACTCTCGTCCAAAAACATTCAGTACTTC. Translation: CASSLGSPGLSSKNIQYF. The rearrangement joins TRBV18 to TRBJ2-4, with D possibly matching TRBD2 (6 bases). In germline, CDR1 is KGHSH, CDR2 LQKENI. V was pared by 6 bases and J by 2 bases, with 23 bases between. CDR3 size: 18 residues. The variable domain in full, with the rest retrieved from reference TRBV18 and TRBJ2-4, is NAGVMQNPRHLVRRRGQEARLRCSPMKGHSHVYWYRQLPEEGLKFMVYLQKENIIDESGMPKERFSAEFPKEGPSILRIQQVVRGDSAAYFCASSLGSPGLSSKNIQYFGAGTRLSVL.

The chain employs TRBV4-2 and TRBJ2-2; 14 bases align to TRBD2. The CDR3 spans 18 residues. V was pared by 4 bases and J by 2 bases, with 6 bases of the junction left unmatched. Germline V CDR1 and CDR2: LGHNA, YNFKEQ. The CDR3 is CASSPTGTSGSNTGELFF. Here the CDR3 DNA reads TGTGCCAGCAGCCCCACCGGGACTAGCGGGAGTAACACCGGGGAGCTGTTTTTT.

The chain couples TRBV19 to TRBJ1-5; 7 bases map to TRBD1. Germline CDR1 is LNHDA and CDR2 is SQIVND (reference sequence). The CDR3 extends over 13 amino acids. With V trimmed by 6 bases and J by 6 bases, 5 bases remained unmatched. CDR3 protein: CASSGGGGQPQHF. In nucleotides, the CDR3 is TGTGCCAGTAGCGGAGGGGGCGGTCAGCCCCAGCATTTT.

The rearrangement uses TRBV29-1 and TRBJ1-1; 7 nucleotides line up with TRBD1. V shed 7 bases and J 4 bases; nucleotides not matched to a gene: 6. The CDR3 totals 12 residues. CDR1 SQVTM and CDR2 ANQGSEA come from the germline V gene. Written as DNA, the CDR3 is TGCAGCGCCAGGGGGGCCGGCACTGAAGCTTTCTTT. Its translation is CSARGAGTEAFF.

The rearrangement uses TRBV27 and TRBJ1-5; 10 nucleotides line up with TRBD1. V lost 5 bases and J lost 0; bases outside the gene matches: 10. CDR1 is MNHEY, CDR2 SMNVEV, per germline (reference sequence). The CDR3 spans 18 residues. The CDR3 loop reads CASSTTGTGVLSNQPQHF. The CDR3 nucleotides are TGTGCCAGCAGTACCACCGGGACAGGGGTTCTTAGCAATCAGCCCCAGCATTTT.

J is TRBJ1-4 and V is TRBV30; tentative D call: TRBD1 (6 bases). This CDR3 has 19 residues. V dropped 4 bases and J dropped 0 bases, with 24 bases sitting between them. The V gene's germline CDR1 is GTSNPN and CDR2 SVGIG (reference sequence). CDR3 coding DNA: TGTGCCTGGACGTACTTTACAGGGAATCTACTCTCAACTAATGAAAAACTGTTTTTT. Translated: CAWTYFTGNLLSTNEKLFF.

In its sample, this clone was seen once. The gene calls are TRBV29-1 and TRBJ2-5; tentatively, D is TRBD1 or TRBD2 (5 bases each). TRBJ2-7 matches the DNA end more closely, so the J call is doubtful. CDR1 and CDR2 (germline): SQVTM, ANQGSEA. CDR3 length equals 13 residues. The CDR3 is CSVPSAWGYEQYF. The CDR3 DNA reads TGCAGCGTCCCTTCGGCTTGGGGGTACGAGCAGTACTTC.

This chain uses TRBV27 with TRBJ1-3; TRBD1 aligns across 7 bases. Trimming at V came to 0 bases and at J to 0 bases, leaving 5 bases not matched to a gene. CDR3 length: 17 amino acids. Germline CDR1 MNHEY, CDR2 SMNVEV (reference sequence). The CDR3 DNA is TGTGCCAGCAGTTTATCGAGGGGGCCCCACTCTGGAAACACCATATATTTT. It codes for CASSLSRGPHSGNTIYF.

On this clone: One base separates it from a far larger clone, so it is likely a read error. The CDR3 here is CASSQDEGGHQPQHF. In DNA, the CDR3 is TGCGCCAGCAGCCAAGATGAGGGGGGCCATCAGCCCCAGCATTTT. The V call is TRBV4-3, the J call TRBJ1-5, with D maybe TRBD1 (6 bases). The germline V gene has CDR1 LGHNA and CDR2 YSLEER. V lost 0 bases and J 5 bases, leaving 11 bases between the germline ends. The CDR3 totals 15 residues.

The J gene is TRBJ2-3, the V gene TRBV5-1; 11 bases are shared with TRBD2. V shed 2 bases, J shed 1 base, and the junction held 3 bases outside the gene matches. The CDR3 has 16 amino acids. The germline V gene has CDR1 SGHRS and CDR2 YFSETQ. For the CDR3, the DNA is TGCGCCAGCAGCTTTACTAGCGGGAGTGGCACAGATACGCAGTATTTT. It yields the protein CASSFTSGSGTDTQYF.

This chain uses TRBV2 with TRBJ1-5; D is unresolved. The V end was cut by 5 bases, the J end by 5 bases, with 13 bases between. Per the germline V gene, CDR1 is SNHLY and CDR2 is FYNNEI. CDR3 length equals 14 residues. The CDR3 loop is CASSRRARDQPQHF. The CDR3 DNA is TGTGCCAGCAGTAGAAGGGCCCGCGATCAGCCCCAGCATTTT. Drawing the rest from reference TRBV2 and TRBJ1-5, the complete variable domain is EPEVTQTPSHQVTQMGQEVILRCVPISNHLYFYWYRQILGQKVEFLVSFYNNEISEKSEIFDDQFSVERPDGSNFTLKIRSTKLEDSAMYFCASSRRARDQPQHFGDGTRLSIL.

This chain joins TRBV5-1 and TRBJ2-2; either TRBD1 or TRBD2 may supply D (7 bases each). From germline, CDR1 is SGHRS and CDR2 YFSETQ. Trimming removed 3 bases at V and 4 bases at J, with 16 bases between. The CDR3 covers 16 residues. The CDR3 DNA sequence: TGCGCCAGCAGCTGGGAGGGGACAGCTACCACCGGGGAGCTGTTTTTT. Translated: CASSWEGTATTGELFF.

The chain recombines TRBV28 with TRBJ1-1; tentatively, D is TRBD1 (6 bases). V dropped 7 bases and J dropped 4 bases, with 13 bases sitting between them. The CDR3 is 13 residues long. Germline CDR1 MDHEN, CDR2 SYDVKM. The CDR3 DNA is TGTGCCAGCACCCCGACAGGTCTCACTGAAGCTTTCTTT. Amino acids: CASTPTGLTEAFF.

The CDR3 coding sequence is TGTGCCAGCAGCTTGGACAGGGGGCGCTGGAATGAGCAGTTCTTC. As protein: CASSLDRGRWNEQFF. The chain couples TRBV11-3 to TRBJ2-1; 11 nucleotides agree with TRBD1. CDR1 is SGHNT, CDR2 YENEEA, per germline. The trim removed 3 bases at V and 7 bases at J, leaving 5 bases unmatched. The CDR3 covers 15 residues. Variable domain in full (rest from reference TRBV11-3 and TRBJ2-1): EAGVVQSPRYKIIEKKQPVAFWCNPISGHNTLYWYLQNLGQGPELLIRYENEEAVDDSQLPKDRFSAERLKGVDSTLKIQPAELGDSAVYLCASSLDRGRWNEQFFGPGTRLTVL.

This clone turned up a few times. The rearrangement joins TRBV5-1 to TRBJ2-7; TRBD1 agrees at 8 bases. Germline V lookup: CDR1 SGHRS, CDR2 YFSETQ. The CDR3 extends over 14 amino acids. Unmatched junction bases numbered 9, after V lost 4 bases and J lost 6 bases. Written as DNA, the CDR3 is TGCGCCAGCAGCCCCGCGGACAGGGTAGGCGAGCAGTACTTC. This encodes CASSPADRVGEQYF.

The J gene is TRBJ1-2, the V gene TRBV5-1; 7 nucleotides align to TRBD1. V trimming: 0 bases; J trimming: 7 bases; junction bases outside the gene matches: 3. Germline CDR1 and CDR2: SGHRS and YFSETQ. This CDR3 region has 13 residues. This CDR3 reads CASSLGTGVGYTF. CDR3 DNA: TGCGCCAGCAGCTTGGGAACAGGGGTTGGCTACACCTTC.

The table lists this clone with a few counts. The V gene is TRBV10-2, the J gene TRBJ2-5, with a tentative D call TRBD2 (6 bases). V lost 6 bases and J 0 bases, leaving 8 bases between the germline ends. There are 13 residues in the CDR3. Germline V gene data show CDR1 as WSHSY and CDR2 as SAAADI. CDR3 in amino acids: CASRGLDQETQYF. In DNA form, the CDR3 reads TGCGCCAGCAGGGGACTCGACCAAGAGACCCAGTACTTC.

V gene TRBV12-5 combines with J gene TRBJ2-6; tentative D call: TRBD1 (5 bases). V lost 5 bases, J lost 5 bases, and 22 bases lay in between. The CDR3 is 18 residues long. Germline loops: CDR1 LGHNT, CDR2 FRNRAP. The CDR3 DNA follows: TGTGCTAGTGGTGCCAGTAGTGCAGGACAAAGTCGGGCCAACGTCCTGACTTTC. It codes for CASGASSAGQSRANVLTF.

CDR3 coding DNA: TGTGCCAGCAGGCGACAACAGGGTGTGGGCTATGGCTACACCTTC. Its protein is CASRRQQGVGYGYTF. J is TRBJ1-2 and V is TRBV28; perhaps TRBD1 as D (6 bases). There are 15 residues in the CDR3. Trimming stripped 6 bases from V and 4 bases from J, with 18 bases between. In germline, CDR1 is MDHEN, CDR2 SYDVKM.

The V gene is TRBV29-1, the J gene TRBJ2-1; 9 nucleotides line up with TRBD2. Germline CDR1 and CDR2: SQVTM and ANQGSEA. After removal of 5 bases from V and 0 bases from J, the junction contained 5 bases not matched to a gene. The CDR3 loop spans 15 amino acids. The CDR3 reads CSVQISGSSYNEQFF. CDR3 coding DNA: TGCAGCGTTCAAATTAGCGGGAGCTCCTACAATGAGCAGTTCTTC.